This T cell receptor beta chain appears in the sequencing data of a study of T cells in tuberculosis. Looking at the study overall: In South Africa, adults with active tuberculosis were compared with IGRA-negative and latently infected IGRA-positive adolescents.

V was cut by 2 bases and J by 5 bases, with 7 bases left in between. Germline CDR1 SGHDN, CDR2 FVKESK. The CDR3 totals 12 residues. The protocol was immunoSEQ multiplex PCR, while the TCRdb copy is restricted to in-frame clones and leaves out a portion. Counted here are around 30,000 clones, roughly 93% occurring once; the ten biggest clones make up about 10%. Notes on the study in general: Using the GMM-specific repertoire gave 85% to 90% accuracy versus 60% to 70% with motifs.

Time point indicated: new active TB diagnosis, blood taken before or within 7 days of starting treatment. Note on this clone: Its antigen is not known.

Sequenced here: PBMCs, sampled at tuberculosis diagnosis. This chain joins TRBV14 and TRBJ2-7; D ambiguous. The sequence was obtained from an adult with tuberculosis. The CDR3 loop reads CASSQWANEQYF. CDR3 sequence (DNA): TGTGCCAGCAGCCAATGGGCAAACGAGCAGTACTTC.